These 3 T cell receptor beta chains were sequenced from one sample in a study of blood T cell repertoires in COVID-19. Measured with immunoSEQ multiplex PCR; TCRdb has only the in-frame clones, and not every one. The sample carries approximately 190,000 clones, around 90% recorded once. The specimen sequenced was peripheral blood. Receptors were obtained from a man aged 40-55 years with active or convalescent COVID-19.

This chain links TRBV29-1 with TRBJ2-2; 10 positions match TRBD1. Germline V gene data show CDR1 as SQVTM and CDR2 as ANQGSEA. V was pared by 4 bases and J by 3 bases, with 5 bases of the junction left unmatched. This CDR3 has 15 amino acids. Written as DNA, the CDR3 is TGCAGCGTTGTACCCGGGACAGGGGACACCGGGGAGCTGTTTTTT. The encoded protein is CSVVPGTGDTGELFF.

The rearrangement links TRBV11-3 to TRBJ2-1, with D perhaps matching TRBD1 (5 bases). The CDR3 totals 14 residues. The V gene's germline CDR1 is SGHNT and CDR2 YENEEA. V dropped 4 bases and J dropped 7 bases, with 14 bases sitting between them. The CDR3 loop is CASSSMGPDNEQFF. The CDR3 coding sequence is TGTGCCAGCAGCTCCATGGGGCCAGATAATGAGCAGTTCTTC.

This sequence joins TRBV5-1 and TRBJ2-2; TRBD2 agrees at 10 bases. This CDR3 is 17 amino acids long. Germline-derived CDR1 and CDR2 are SGHRS and YFSETQ. Trimming took 3 bases from V and 7 from J; bases not matched to a gene: 12. The CDR3 nucleotides are TGCGCCAGCAGCTCTCCGGCGAGCGGGGGGGCCGTCGGGGAGCTGTTTTTT. Encoded protein: CASSSPASGGAVGELFF.